This TCR beta chain was retrieved from a study of response to subunit inactivated influenza vaccine. Study results and limitations: Seasonal influenza vaccination, on each occasion, was suggested by the authors to recruit few new T cells.

TCRdb reprocessed the RT-PCR reads with MiXCR, giving one entry per CDR3 protein. The sample gives roughly 570,000 distinct CDR3 sequences, less than 15% of which show up once; 11% is in the top ten. The CDR3 is 15 residues long. The V gene end was trimmed by 0 bases and the J gene end by 4 bases; junction bases not matched to a gene: 6. Germline V gives CDR1 SGHDT, CDR2 YYEEEE. This clonotype was observed at least ten times. Its specificity is not known. Sequenced here: PBMCs from blood, sampled about 12 days after vaccination. The chain recombines TRBV5-6 with TRBJ2-7; 8 nucleotides agree with TRBD2. This clonotype was sampled from a man aged 45 to 65 who received an inactivated influenza vaccine. CDR3 protein: CASSLAAGGLYEQYF. The CDR3 DNA is TGTGCCAGCAGCTTGGCCGCGGGGGGCCTTTACGAGCAGTACTTC.